The 26 T cell receptor beta chains in this list originate from one sample, sequenced in a study of graft-versus-host responses after intestinal transplantation. Libraries were prepared by immunoSEQ multiplex PCR; TCRdb keeps only in-frame clonotypes and omits some of them. The repertoire holds 43,000 or so clones, with about 94% as singletons. The sample in question was PBMCs, obtained about 350 days after intestinal transplant. These receptors came from a human patient who received an intestinal transplant, so some T cells may come from the graft donor.

The V gene is TRBV18, the J gene TRBJ2-5; 9 bases map to TRBD2. The CDR3 extends over 16 amino acids. CDR1 and CDR2 (germline): KGHSH, LQKENI. The trim removed 6 bases at V and 1 base at J, leaving 9 bases unmatched. The CDR3 nucleotides read TGTGCCAGCTCGCCAACCGCGGGGGGGGCCCAAGAGACCCAGTACTTC. It is translated as CASSPTAGGAQETQYF.

This sequence joins TRBV5-4 and TRBJ2-2; D is possibly TRBD1 (5 bases). The CDR3 spans 14 residues. Per germline, CDR1 SGHNT and CDR2 YYREEE (reference sequence). The germline V and J ends were trimmed by 3 bases and 5 bases, with 11 bases remaining between them. CDR3 protein: CASSSLDSTGELFF. CDR3 nucleotides: TGTGCCAGCAGCTCCCTTGACAGTACCGGGGAGCTGTTTTTT.

The chain couples TRBV5-1 to TRBJ1-1; the D gene is possibly TRBD1 (5 bases). V lost 2 bases and J 7 bases, leaving 15 bases between the germline ends. The CDR3 length is 14 residues. CDR1 SGHRS and CDR2 YFSETQ come from the germline V gene. The CDR3 region has the DNA TGCGCCAGCAGCTTTGAGCAGGTCGGGGGTGAAGCTTTCTTT. This gives the protein CASSFEQVGGEAFF.

A few counts support this clone. The chain couples TRBV7-9 to TRBJ1-3, with D unresolved. Germline V CDR1 and CDR2: SEHNR, FQNEAQ (reference sequence). The CDR3 loop spans 12 amino acids. Trimming took 3 bases from V and 2 from J, leaving 2 bases between them. CDR3 loop: CASSLAGNTIYF. CDR3 DNA sequence: TGTGCCAGCAGCTTGGCTGGAAACACCATATATTTT. The variable domain in full, with the rest retrieved from reference TRBV7-9 and TRBJ1-3, is DTGVSQNPRHKITKRGQNVTFRCDPISEHNRLYWYRQTLGQGPEFLTYFQNEAQLEKSRLLSDRFSAERPKGSFSTLEIQRTEQGDSAMYLCASSLAGNTIYFGEGSWLTVV.

V and J are TRBV6-5 and TRBJ1-5; D gene ambiguous. Trimming took off 4 bases at V and 5 bases at J, with 15 bases between the two ends. This CDR3 is 15 amino acids long. Germline V gene data show CDR1 as MNHEY and CDR2 as SVGAGI. The CDR3 here is CASSSSRKWDQPQHF. In DNA form, the CDR3 reads TGTGCCAGCAGTTCATCGAGAAAGTGGGATCAGCCCCAGCATTTT.

V gene TRBV7-9 combines with J gene TRBJ2-5, with a possible D match to TRBD1 (5 bases). Matching the DNA end better, TRBJ2-7 makes the J call doubtful. Germline CDR1 SEHNR, CDR2 FQNEAQ (reference sequence). The CDR3 contains 15 residues. CDR3 in amino acids: CASSSRQSLSYEQYF. The CDR3 nucleotides are TGTGCCAGCAGCTCCAGACAGTCTTTGTCTTACGAGCAGTACTTC.

The V call is TRBV6-5, the J call TRBJ2-7; TRBD1 matches 7 bases. The CDR3 sequence is 14 residues long. With V trimmed by 2 bases and J by 0 bases, 1 base remained unmatched. Germline CDR1 is MNHEY and CDR2 is SVGAGI. Written as DNA, the CDR3 is TGTGCCAGCAGTTACCGGGACAGCTCCTACGAGCAGTACTTC. Amino acids: CASSYRDSSYEQYF.

The chain employs TRBV30 and TRBJ1-2, with TRBD1 matching over 8 bases. Losses at the gene ends were 4 bases for V and 8 bases for J; bases not matched to a gene: 15. CDR1 GTSNPN and CDR2 SVGIG come from the germline V gene (reference sequence). This CDR3 contains 15 residues. The DNA for the CDR3 is TGTGCCTGGAAAGAGTCCGGCGCAGGGGGCGTGGGCTACACCTTC. Translation: CAWKESGAGGVGYTF.

This chain joins TRBV25-1 and TRBJ2-1, with D perhaps matching TRBD1 (5 bases). Germline CDR1 reads MGHDK; CDR2 reads SYGVNS. Trimming stripped 2 bases from V and 7 bases from J, with 6 bases between. CDR3 length equals 12 residues. CDR3 coding DNA: TGTGCCAGCAGTGAAAGGGGAAATGAGCAGTTCTTC. Amino acids: CASSERGNEQFF.

The chain recombines TRBV10-2 with TRBJ2-7; tentative D call: TRBD2 (5 bases). This CDR3 comprises 16 residues. Germline loops: CDR1 WSHSY, CDR2 SAAADI. Trimming left V 2 bases short and J 3 bases short, with 17 bases between. This CDR3 is CASSEGPRGFFYEQYF. As DNA, the CDR3 is TGCGCCAGCAGTGAGGGGCCACGAGGGTTCTTCTACGAGCAGTACTTC.

The chain uses TRBV6-1 and TRBJ1-4; D remains unclear. Germline V gene lookup returns CDR1 MNHNS and CDR2 SASEGT. This CDR3 region has 15 residues. V gave up 8 bases and J gave up 8 bases, with 21 bases separating them. In DNA, the CDR3 is TGTGCCAGCCGATCCTCAGACTGGACGGAAGAAAAACTGTTTTTT. The encoded protein is CASRSSDWTEEKLFF.

The rearrangement links TRBV28 to TRBJ1-5; 8 bases are shared with TRBD1. Germline assignment: CDR1 MDHEN and CDR2 SYDVKM. CDR3 length: 16 amino acids. The junction had 11 bases not matched to a gene; V was cut back by 3 bases and J by 7 bases. As DNA, the CDR3 is TGTGCCAGCAGTTTTGCGACAGGGGCTCGGGGACAGCCCCAGCATTTT. It is translated as CASSFATGARGQPQHF.

This clone was recorded only once. J is TRBJ2-4 and V is TRBV6-5, with 7 bases lining up with TRBD2. The CDR3 is 14 amino acids. The germline gives CDR1 MNHEY, CDR2 SVGAGI. J lost 10 bases, V lost 7 bases, and 13 bases had no gene match. The CDR3: CASKGRGGGSIQYF. In DNA form, the CDR3 reads TGTGCCAGCAAAGGAAGAGGCGGGGGAAGTATTCAGTACTTC.

The V gene is TRBV6-1, the J gene TRBJ1-6, with 8 bases identical to TRBD1. The CDR3 consists of 15 residues. Unmatched junction bases numbered 7, after V lost 6 bases and J lost 6 bases. Germline V gives CDR1 MNHNS, CDR2 SASEGT. The CDR3 sequence: CASRGQGAGNSPLHF. The CDR3 DNA reads TGTGCCAGCAGAGGGCAGGGGGCGGGTAATTCACCCCTCCACTTT.

The genes are TRBV4-1 and TRBJ2-7, with D possibly matching TRBD1 (5 bases). The CDR3 covers 12 residues. Trimming took 0 bases from V and 8 from J, leaving 8 bases between them. Germline CDR1 and CDR2: MGHRA and YSYEKL. CDR3 region: CASSQDGAKQYF. The CDR3 nucleotides are TGCGCCAGCAGCCAAGATGGGGCCAAGCAGTACTTC.

The chain carries TRBV5-6 and TRBJ1-2; D not certain. Looked up from germline, CDR1 is SGHDT and CDR2 is YYEEEE. V lost 0 bases, J lost 0 bases, and 3 bases lay in between. This CDR3 comprises 13 residues. CDR3 protein: CASSLAANYGYTF. The CDR3, as DNA: TGTGCCAGCAGCTTGGCAGCTAACTATGGCTACACCTTC.

This rearrangement joins TRBV28 to TRBJ1-5; tentative D call: TRBD1 (5 bases). This CDR3 is built from 13 residues. Germline V gene lookup returns CDR1 MDHEN and CDR2 SYDVKM. Trimming cost V 9 bases and J 6 bases, with 15 bases left between them. Here the CDR3 DNA reads TGTGCCAGTAGAGGGACCCGCGGTCAGCCCCAGCATTTT. Amino acid sequence: CASRGTRGQPQHF. The whole variable domain, remainder taken from reference TRBV28 and TRBJ1-5, is DVKVTQSSRYLVKRTGEKVFLECVQDMDHENMFWYRQDPGLGLRLIYFSYDVKMKEKGDIPEGYSVSREKKERFSLILESASTNQTSMYLCASRGTRGQPQHFGDGTRLSIL.

The rearrangement uses TRBV19 and TRBJ2-7; D is possibly TRBD1 (5 bases). The ends were cut back, 5 bases at V and 4 bases at J, with 12 bases in the middle. The length of the CDR3 is 13 residues. Per the germline V gene, CDR1 is LNHDA and CDR2 is SQIVND (reference sequence). DNA of the CDR3: TGTGCCAGTAGTCGCGACAGCTCGTACGAGCAGTACTTC. Its translation: CASSRDSSYEQYF.

The CDR3 spells CASSFSGGPGDTQYF. CDR3 in DNA: TGCGCCAGCAGCTTTTCGGGGGGGCCGGGAGATACGCAGTATTTT. V is TRBV5-1 and J is TRBJ2-3; 8 nucleotides match TRBD2. Germline CDR1 reads SGHRS; CDR2 reads YFSETQ. This CDR3 is 15 amino acids long. The trim removed 2 bases at V and 5 bases at J, leaving 7 bases unmatched.

The rearrangement uses TRBV19 and TRBJ1-2, with TRBD1 matching over 9 bases. The germline CDR1 and CDR2 sequences are LNHDA and SQIVND (reference sequence). The CDR3 is 16 residues long. V shed 5 bases, J shed 6 bases, and the junction held 13 bases outside the gene matches. The CDR3 DNA reads TGTGCCAGTAGTTCCGGGACAGGGCCCCGGGGGAATGGCTACACCTTC. Translated: CASSSGTGPRGNGYTF.

The chain employs TRBV11-3 and TRBJ1-1, with no clear D. This CDR3 is built from 13 residues. The V end lost 4 bases, the J end lost 3 bases, and 9 bases lay between the germline ends. Per the germline V gene, CDR1 is SGHNT and CDR2 is YENEEA. CDR3 sequence (DNA): TGTGCCAGCAGCTCCCGGCCTGACACTGAAGCTTTCTTT. Encoded protein: CASSSRPDTEAFF.

This clone was detected only a few times. The rearrangement links TRBV5-4 to TRBJ2-7, with 10 bases aligning to TRBD2. Germline CDR1 is SGHNT and CDR2 is YYREEE (reference sequence). The junction had 15 bases not matched to a gene; V was cut back by 4 bases and J by 2 bases. The CDR3 runs to 18 residues. CDR3 residues: CASSQDPSGSASPYEQYF. CDR3 bases: TGTGCCAGCAGCCAAGATCCTAGCGGGAGCGCCTCCCCCTACGAGCAGTACTTC.

The chain links TRBV18 to TRBJ1-4; 7 bases fit TRBD1. This CDR3 region has 15 residues. V gave up 6 bases and J gave up 6 bases; unmatched junction bases: 10. Germline assignment: CDR1 KGHSH and CDR2 LQKENI. The CDR3 region is CASSPRQGGDEKLFF. The CDR3 region has the DNA TGTGCCAGCTCCCCCAGACAGGGTGGCGATGAAAAACTGTTTTTT.

The chain uses TRBV2 and TRBJ1-5, with unresolved D. The V end lost 2 bases, the J end lost 0 bases, and 5 bases lay between the germline ends. This CDR3 contains 14 residues. Germline values: CDR1 SNHLY, CDR2 FYNNEI. The CDR3 region has the DNA TGTGCCAGCAGTGAACAGGTTAGCAATCAGCCCCAGCATTTT. It is translated as CASSEQVSNQPQHF.

This sequence joins TRBV21-1 and TRBJ2-6. TRBV21-1 is marked as a pseudogene. The CDR3 is made up of 15 amino acids. The CDR3 DNA reads as TGTGCCAGCACTTCACCCCCGTCTGGGGCCAACGTCCTGACTTTC. Encoded protein: CASTSPPSGANVLTF.

The chain uses TRBV5-1 and TRBJ2-5, with 11 bases aligning to TRBD2. J was trimmed by 4 bases and V by 4 bases; bases with no gene match: 6. This CDR3 contains 15 residues. CDR1 and CDR2 (germline): SGHRS, YFSETQ. The CDR3 sequence is CASSLSGRVGETQYF. The CDR3 nucleotides are TGCGCCAGCAGCCTTAGCGGGAGGGTCGGAGAGACCCAGTACTTC.